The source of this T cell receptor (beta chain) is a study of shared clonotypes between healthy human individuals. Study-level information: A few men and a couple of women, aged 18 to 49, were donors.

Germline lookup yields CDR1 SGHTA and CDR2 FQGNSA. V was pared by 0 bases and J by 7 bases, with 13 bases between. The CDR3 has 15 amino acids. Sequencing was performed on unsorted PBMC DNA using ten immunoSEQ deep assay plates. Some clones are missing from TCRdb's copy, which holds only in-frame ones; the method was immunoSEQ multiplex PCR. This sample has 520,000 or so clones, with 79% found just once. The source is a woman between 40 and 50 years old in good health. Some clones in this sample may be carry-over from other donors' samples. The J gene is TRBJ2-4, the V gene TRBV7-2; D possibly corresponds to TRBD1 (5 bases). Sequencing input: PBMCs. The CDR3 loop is CASSLAQGGLNIQYF. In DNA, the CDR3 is TGTGCCAGCAGCTTAGCGCAGGGTGGCTTGAACATTCAGTACTTC. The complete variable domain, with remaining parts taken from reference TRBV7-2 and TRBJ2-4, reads GAGVSQSPSNKVTEKGKDVELRCDPISGHTALYWYRQSLGQGLEFLIYFQGNSAPDKSGLPSDRFSAERTGGSVSTLTIQRTQQEDSAVYLCASSLAQGGLNIQYFGAGTRLSVL.